This is a list of T cell receptor beta chains from one sample in a study of blood T cell repertoires in COVID-19. The data were produced by immunoSEQ multiplex PCR, yet TCRdb's version contains in-frame clones alone and is incomplete. The table includes 190,000 or so clones, roughly four fifths detected once. Sequencing input: peripheral blood. The receptors come from a man aged 50 to 60 who had recovered from COVID-19. CDR3s include the opening cysteine and the closing phenylalanine or tryptophan. A D gene is named only where the DNA matches it firmly. A clone size is listed for some rows: how often the clone was seen (once, few, many), or a class if it is expanded.

V gene: TRBV21-1
J gene: TRBJ2-3
CDR3 length: 17
D gene: -
clone size: -
CDR3 protein: CASSNLPLRDRSDTQYF
CDR3 DNA: TGTGCCAGCAGCAACCTTCCTTTGCGGGATAGGTCAGATACGCAGTATTTT

V gene: TRBV7-2
J gene: TRBJ1-2
CDR3 length: 17
D gene: TRBD1
clone size: -
CDR3 protein: CASSFSSGTGSTYGYTF
CDR3 DNA: TGTGCCAGCAGCTTCTCCTCCGGGACAGGTTCGACCTATGGCTACACCTTC

V gene: TRBV27
J gene: TRBJ2-1
CDR3 length: 13
D gene: -
clone size: -
CDR3 protein: CASSLGLINEQFF
CDR3 DNA: TGTGCCAGCAGCCTGGGACTGATCAATGAGCAGTTCTTC

V gene: TRBV12-3/TRBV12-4
J gene: TRBJ2-1
CDR3 length: 13
D gene: -
clone size: -
CDR3 protein: CASTTGRDNEQFF
CDR3 DNA: TGTGCCAGCACCACCGGGAGAGACAATGAGCAGTTCTTC

V gene: TRBV28
J gene: TRBJ1-2
CDR3 length: 14
D gene: -
clone size: few
CDR3 protein: CATYLGRGKYGYTF
CDR3 DNA: TGTGCCACCTACCTCGGCCGGGGGAAGTATGGCTACACCTTC

V gene: TRBV7-2
J gene: TRBJ2-7
CDR3 length: 15
D gene: -
clone size: -
CDR3 protein: CASSFSGSTGYEQYF
CDR3 DNA: TGTGCCAGCAGCTTCTCTGGATCGACGGGGTACGAGCAGTACTTC

V gene: TRBV9
J gene: TRBJ2-3
CDR3 length: 14
D gene: -
clone size: -
CDR3 protein: CASSPVQVADTQYF
CDR3 DNA: TGTGCCAGCAGCCCCGTTCAAGTTGCGGATACGCAGTATTTT

V gene: TRBV7-5
J gene: TRBJ2-1
CDR3 length: 14
D gene: -
clone size: -
CDR3 protein: CARSPGGRSYEQFF
CDR3 DNA: TGTGCCAGAAGCCCCGGGGGGAGGTCTTATGAGCAGTTCTTC

V gene: TRBV4-2
J gene: TRBJ2-3
CDR3 length: 16
D gene: TRBD2
clone size: -
CDR3 protein: CASSRPTGTSGSTQYF
CDR3 DNA: TGTGCCAGCAGCCGACCAACCGGGACTAGCGGGAGCACGCAGTATTTT

V gene: TRBV7-9
J gene: TRBJ2-5
CDR3 length: 13
D gene: -
clone size: -
CDR3 protein: CASSLEVGETQYF
CDR3 DNA: TGTGCCAGCAGCTTGGAGGTAGGAGAGACCCAGTACTTC

V gene: TRBV6-6
J gene: TRBJ1-5
CDR3 length: 14
D gene: -
clone size: -
CDR3 protein: CASRQGTGGQPQHF
CDR3 DNA: TGTGCCAGCAGACAAGGGACGGGGGGTCAGCCCCAGCATTTT

V gene: TRBV5-4
J gene: TRBJ1-1
CDR3 length: 14
D gene: -
clone size: -
CDR3 protein: CASRLIGELTEAFF
CDR3 DNA: TGTGCCAGCAGATTAATCGGGGAGCTCACTGAAGCTTTCTTT

V gene: TRBV7-2
J gene: TRBJ2-7
CDR3 length: 16
D gene: TRBD2
clone size: few
CDR3 protein: CASSSWLAGTAYEQYF
CDR3 DNA: TGTGCCAGCAGCTCCTGGCTAGCGGGAACCGCCTACGAGCAGTACTTC

V gene: TRBV18
J gene: TRBJ2-3
CDR3 length: 15
D gene: -
clone size: -
CDR3 protein: CASSPRGRRTDTQYF
CDR3 DNA: TGTGCCAGCTCACCACGCGGGCGCCGGACAGATACGCAGTATTTT

V gene: TRBV4-2
J gene: TRBJ2-7
CDR3 length: 15
D gene: -
clone size: -
CDR3 protein: CASSQESGESYEQYF
CDR3 DNA: TGTGCCAGCAGCCAAGAGTCAGGGGAGAGCTACGAGCAGTACTTC

V gene: TRBV28
J gene: TRBJ2-3
CDR3 length: 16
D gene: -
clone size: -
CDR3 protein: CASSLGYEGFVDTQYF
CDR3 DNA: TGTGCCAGCAGTTTAGGTTACGAGGGCTTCGTGGATACGCAGTATTTT

V gene: TRBV5-8
J gene: TRBJ2-7
CDR3 length: 19
D gene: TRBD2
clone size: few
CDR3 protein: CASRVRVAGGTRSSYEQYF
CDR3 DNA: TGTGCCAGCAGGGTCCGGGTAGCGGGAGGTACCAGGAGCTCCTACGAGCAGTACTTC

V gene: TRBV7-8
J gene: TRBJ1-5
CDR3 length: 14
D gene: -
clone size: -
CDR3 protein: CASSLGGGNQPQHF
CDR3 DNA: TGTGCCAGCAGCTTAGGGGGGGGAAATCAGCCCCAGCATTTT

V gene: TRBV15
J gene: TRBJ2-1
CDR3 length: 14
D gene: -
clone size: -
CDR3 protein: CATSRDFSENEQFF
CDR3 DNA: TGTGCCACCAGCAGAGATTTTAGCGAAAATGAGCAGTTCTTC

V gene: TRBV10-1
J gene: TRBJ2-4
CDR3 length: 18
D gene: -
clone size: -
CDR3 protein: CASSEYYGQIFAKNIQYF
CDR3 DNA: TGCGCCAGCAGTGAGTATTATGGGCAGATTTTCGCCAAAAACATTCAGTACTTC

V gene: TRBV21-1
J gene: TRBJ2-2
CDR3 length: 17
D gene: -
clone size: once
CDR3 protein: CARAPTRRVGDTGELFF
CDR3 DNA: TGTGCCAGGGCCCCCACTCGAAGGGTAGGGGACACCGGGGAGCTGTTTTTT